Below, 3 T cell receptor beta chains from the same sample are listed, as sequenced in a study of shared clonotypes between healthy human individuals. Profiled with immunoSEQ multiplex PCR; TCRdb holds only in-frame clones, not every one. This repertoire shows more than 600,000 clones, 92% found once; its top ten account for approximately 22%. The naive CD8 population came from CD45RO-negative cells selected for CCR7, without terminally differentiated effector memory CD45RA+ cells. What was sequenced was naive CD8+ T cells sorted from blood. These receptors came from a man in his thirties or forties in good health.

The gene calls are TRBV28 and TRBJ1-5; no clear D. The CDR3 sequence is 14 residues long. V lost 7 bases and J lost 3, with 13 bases in between. The germline CDR1 and CDR2 sequences are MDHEN and SYDVKM. DNA of the CDR3: TGTGCCAGCATTTCCCACGCACTCAATCAGCCCCAGCATTTT. Translation: CASISHALNQPQHF.

The V gene is TRBV13, the J gene TRBJ2-7; the D is unclear. The CDR3 runs 12 residues. V was clipped by 5 bases and J by 6 bases, with 11 bases between them. In germline, CDR1 is PRHDT, CDR2 FYEKMQ (reference sequence). CDR3 in DNA: TGTGCCAGCAGCGCCCAGCCCCGCGAGCAGTACTTC. Translated: CASSAQPREQYF.

The chain joins TRBV5-1 to TRBJ1-1; TRBD1 is a possible D gene (5 bases). Germline CDR1 and CDR2: SGHRS and YFSETQ. V was clipped by 7 bases and J by 1 base, with 11 bases between them. CDR3 length equals 13 residues. CDR3 in DNA: TGCGCCAGCTCCGGGGGATGGAACACTGAAGCTTTCTTT. Residues: CASSGGWNTEAFF.